This TCR beta chain appears in the sequencing data of a study of OX40 agonist ivuxolimab in advanced cancers. Germline loops: CDR1 SGHDT, CDR2 YYEEEE. V was shortened by 0 bases and J by 5 bases, with 17 bases between the two germline ends. The CDR3 extends over 17 amino acids. TCRdb keeps only in-frame clones here, not all; method: immunoSEQ multiplex PCR. The table lists 30,000 or so clones, more than 85% of them singletons, with around 38% in the top ten. This TCR came from an adult with an advanced solid tumor such as melanoma, head and neck, liver or kidney cancer. The material was CD4+ or CD8+ T cells sorted from blood, obtained in a trial of the OX40 agonist ivuxolimab. V is TRBV5-6 and J is TRBJ2-2; possibly TRBD1 or TRBD2 for D (5 bases each). This CDR3 is CASSLAHRDEKTGELFF. The CDR3 DNA is TGTGCCAGCAGCTTGGCTCACCGGGACGAAAAAACCGGGGAGCTGTTTTTT.